This TCR beta chain was retrieved from a study of chemoradiotherapy in HPV16-positive cancers. Study at large: Functional T-cell assays on a couple of HPV16-positive patients' cells defined candidate HPV-specific clones and common TCR motifs.

General observations from the study: During treatment, candidate HPV-specific clones and E7-related motifs expanded in tumor.

As to this clone: No antigen is known for it.

Per the germline V gene, CDR1 is SGDLS and CDR2 is YYNGEE. V was trimmed by 4 bases and J by 0 bases, leaving 8 bases between them. The length of the CDR3 is 15 residues. Repertoires were generated with immunoSEQ multiplex PCR, while TCRdb's copy carries only in-frame clones and drops some. The sample holds some 5,600 clones, around 84% seen once. Repertoires were sampled repeatedly during chemoradiotherapy. The source was tumor tissue, collected from a patient who underwent chemoradiotherapy. The chain carries TRBV9 and TRBJ1-6, with no clear D. This TCR came from a human donor with HPV-associated anogenital cancer. The CDR3 coding sequence is TGTGCCAGCAGCCGGGAGAGCTCCTATAATTCACCCCTCCACTTT. This codes for CASSRESSYNSPLHF.